A selection of T cell receptor beta chains follows, all from one sample in a study of T-cell reconstitution after alpha-beta-depleted transplantation in children. TCRdb passed the PCR reads through MiXCR, listing each CDR3 protein once. The sample consists of about 260,000 distinct CDR3 sequences, roughly 7.7% of them appearing once. Sequencing used PBMCs, mostly from graft donor cells, obtained 180 days after TCRalphabeta/CD19-depleted stem cell transplant. Source of these receptors: a male patient younger than 18 who had a stem cell transplant for acute lymphoblastic leukemia, so the T cells may come from the graft donor. CDR3s include the opening cysteine and the closing phenylalanine or tryptophan. Fields, in order: V gene, clone size, J gene, CDR3 length, D gene, CDR3 protein, CDR3 DNA. A D gene is named only where the DNA matches it firmly. The listing skips clone size in some rows; elsewhere it reads once, few, many or a size class.

>TRBV12-3/TRBV12-4|many|TRBJ2-1|16|-
CASSFGRGGLMDEQFF
TGTGCCAGCAGTTTCGGGAGAGGGGGCTTGATGGATGAGCAGTTCTTC
>TRBV20-1|few|TRBJ2-1|17|TRBD2
CSARDIGLAGSGNEQFF
TGCAGTGCTAGGGATATAGGACTAGCGGGGTCCGGGAATGAGCAGTTCTTC
>TRBV28|many|TRBJ2-1|15|TRBD1
CASRPWTGAYNEQFF
TGTGCCAGCAGACCGTGGACAGGGGCCTACAATGAGCAGTTCTTC
>TRBV9|many|TRBJ2-5|16|-
CASSVTGTVITETQYF
TGTGCCAGCAGCGTTACCGGGACCGTTATAACAGAGACCCAGTACTTC
>TRBV12-3/TRBV12-4|many|TRBJ2-5|15|TRBD2
CASSHKGRGAGSQYF
TGTGCCAGCAGTCACAAGGGGCGGGGAGCGGGGTCCCAGTACTTC
>TRBV6-1|few|TRBJ2-1|16|TRBD1
CASTKYTGTGGDEQFF
TGTGCCAGCACCAAATACACCGGGACAGGGGGAGATGAGCAGTTCTTC
>TRBV20-1|-|TRBJ2-5|13|TRBD2
CSAWSSGQETQYF
TGCAGTGCTTGGTCTAGCGGCCAAGAGACCCAGTACTTC
>TRBV20-1|many|TRBJ1-6|13|-
CSAHTEGNSPLHF
TGCAGTGCTCATACGGAAGGAAATTCACCCCTCCACTTT
>TRBV11-2|many|TRBJ2-4|14|-
CASSPRWEGDIQYF
TGTGCCAGCAGCCCCCGCTGGGAAGGGGACATTCAGTACTTC
>TRBV20-1|many|TRBJ2-7|13|-
CSALRQRFYEQYF
TGCAGTGCGTTGAGACAGAGATTCTACGAGCAGTACTTC
>TRBV12-3/TRBV12-4|-|TRBJ2-2|16|-
CASSPQGPPNTGELFF
TGTGCCAGCAGTCCCCAGGGACCACCGAACACCGGGGAGCTGTTTTTT
>TRBV18|-|TRBJ2-7|13|-
CASSPRTTHEQYF
TGTGCCAGCTCACCACGGACTACCCACGAGCAGTACTTC
>TRBV7-8|many|TRBJ1-1|14|-
CASSLGGPAHEAFF
TGTGCCAGCAGCTTGGGGGGGCCTGCCCATGAAGCTTTCTTT
>TRBV20-1|many|TRBJ1-5|12|-
CSAKGGNQPQHF
TGCAGTGCTAAGGGTGGCAATCAGCCCCAGCATTTT
>TRBV4-2|many|TRBJ1-6|16|TRBD1
CASSQRGQDFNSPLHF
TGTGCCAGCAGCCAAAGGGGACAGGACTTTAATTCACCCCTCCACTTT
>TRBV5-4|few|TRBJ2-7|15|-
CASSFSTGRPYEQYF
TGTGCCAGCAGTTTTTCGACAGGACGGCCCTACGAGCAGTACTTC
>TRBV13|many|TRBJ2-7|12|-
CASSLTGGEQYF
TGTGCCAGCAGCTTAACAGGAGGCGAGCAGTACTTC
>TRBV19|few|TRBJ2-1|17|TRBD2
CASSIFLAGGSYNEQFF
TGTGCCAGTAGTATCTTTTTAGCGGGGGGCTCCTACAATGAGCAGTTCTTC
>TRBV27|few|TRBJ2-5|14|TRBD1
CASSSLGQVKTQYF
TGTGCCAGCAGTTCTTTGGGACAGGTGAAGACCCAGTACTTC
>TRBV7-3|many|TRBJ1-6|15|TRBD1
CASSLRDRENSPLHF
TGTGCCAGCAGCTTAAGAGACAGGGAAAATTCACCCCTCCACTTT
>TRBV15|-|TRBJ2-1|16|-
CATSRDGYSSYNEQFF
TGTGCCACCAGCAGAGACGGCTACTCCTCCTACAATGAGCAGTTCTTC
>TRBV11-2|few|TRBJ2-1|16|TRBD1
CASSQGGHRNHNEQFF
TGTGCCAGCAGTCAAGGGGGCCATCGAAATCACAATGAGCAGTTCTTC
>TRBV3-1|many|TRBJ1-1|14|-
CASSQLQGRTEAFF
TGTGCCAGCAGCCAGCTCCAGGGCCGAACTGAAGCTTTCTTT
>TRBV19|-|TRBJ2-1|12|-
CASSTGVYEQFF
TGTGCCAGTAGTACAGGGGTATACGAGCAGTTCTTC
>TRBV25-1|many|TRBJ2-5|17|TRBD1
CASSSGTGKGLQETQYF
TGTGCCAGCAGTTCCGGGACAGGGAAGGGCCTCCAAGAGACCCAGTACTTC